This T cell receptor beta chain was sequenced during a study of T cell changes during pregnancy in multiple sclerosis (dated by TCRdb to between 2017 and 2020). Some background on the complete study: Changes in the T cell repertoire over the course of pregnancy were examined in this study in women with multiple sclerosis.

Remarks on this clone: Its binding antigen is unknown. The input lacks base qualities; no much larger clone sits a single base away.

Looking up the germline V gene (reference sequence) yields CDR1 SEHNR and CDR2 FQNEAQ. Trimmed from V: 4 bases; trimmed from J: 2 bases; junction bases lacking a gene match: 3. From the cysteine through the phenylalanine, the CDR3 covers 15 amino acids. Only CDR3 DNA is held: 45 bases, read in frame from base 1. The receptor library was made with the immunoSEQ multiplex PCR assay. TCRdb re-hosts the immuneACCESS table, in-frame sequences only. Its copies lack some clones; in the studies checked, an unresolved V gene accounts for under half of them, and the cause for the rest is not known. In this sample the table shows approximately 100,000 clones, 80% to 95% of which occur a single time. 3% to 3.5% of the sample rests with the top ten.

The sequencing used peripheral blood, collected in the second trimester of pregnancy. The rearranged segments are TRBV7-9 and TRBJ2-7, with TRBD2 matching 12 junction bases. This TCR came from a female donor with multiple sclerosis, enrolled in a pregnancy study. The DNA reads TGTGCCAGCAGCTCCGGACTAGCGGGGACCTACGAGCAGTACTTC. It encodes CASSSGLAGTYEQYF.